This T cell receptor (beta chain) was captured in a study of blood T cell repertoires in COVID-19. Study information: Donors in the United States, Italy and Spain gave samples during acute or convalescent COVID-19. From T cells, B-cell-depleted T cells, or PBMCs came the material, which was cDNA or gDNA.

Participant-given clinical history determined each cohort assignment. The sample holds one count of this clone. Original data processing: The assay estimated nucleated cells by amplifying reference gene primers. TCRdb's copy holds only in-frame clones and misses some; the assay was immunoSEQ multiplex PCR. For V, J and clone size, that table is used; D and trimming come from the DNA. The table records approximately 250,000 clones, under 95% of them present only once. V shed 7 bases, J shed 12 bases, and the junction held 6 bases outside the gene matches. Per germline, CDR1 MNHEY and CDR2 SVGAGI. This CDR3 spans 12 amino acids.

Sequenced: PBMCs or T cells enriched from blood (not recorded which). This chain connects TRBV6-5 to TRBJ2-1; 10 bases map to TRBD2. This clonotype originated in a man between 40 and 49 years old who had been exposed to COVID-19. CDR3 residues: CASKIEREGQFF. The CDR3 DNA reads TGTGCCAGCAAAATCGAGCGGGAGGGGCAGTTCTTC.